The rows below give T cell receptor beta chains drawn from one sample of a study of cytomegalovirus exposure and HLA in healthy donors. The assay was immunoSEQ multiplex PCR, and TCRdb's table has in-frame clones only and misses some. The repertoire holds approximately 280,000 clones, with 80% to 90% as singletons. The sample taken for sequencing was PBMCs. The receptors were gathered from a woman between 18 and 30 years old in good health and CMV-seronegative. The CDR3 runs from the conserved cysteine through the conserved F or W. The D gene is left open where the match is weak. Part of the rows lack a size; the others show once, few, many or a class for expanded clones.

NA	NA	TRBV4-3	TRBJ1-5	15	CASSQAGQRDQPQHF	TGCGCCAGCAGCCAAGCTGGACAGAGGGATCAGCCCCAGCATTTT
TRBD1	NA	TRBV27	TRBJ1-1	16	CASSLRGRIMNTEAFF	TGTGCCAGCAGTCTAAGGGGGCGGATCATGAACACTGAAGCTTTCTTT
NA	NA	TRBV4-1	TRBJ1-3	13	CASSQGAENTIYF	TGCGCCAGCAGCCAAGGGGCAGAAAACACCATATATTTT
TRBD1	once	TRBV4-3	TRBJ1-2	15	CASSHGTDSNYGYTF	TGCGCCAGCAGCCATGGGACAGACTCTAACTATGGCTACACCTTC
TRBD1	NA	TRBV11-2	TRBJ2-7	14	CASSLGQGGYEQYF	TGTGCCAGCAGCTTGGGACAGGGGGGCTACGAGCAGTACTTC
NA	NA	TRBV10-2	TRBJ2-1	15	CASSLGPRGYNEQFF	TGCGCCAGCAGTCTGGGTCCCCGCGGCTACAATGAGCAGTTCTTC
NA	NA	TRBV2	TRBJ1-1	15	CASLPWGEMNTEAFF	TGTGCCAGCCTTCCATGGGGGGAGATGAACACTGAAGCTTTCTTT
TRBD1	NA	TRBV7-6	TRBJ1-5	15	CASSLSGTGYQPQHF	TGTGCCAGCAGCTTATCCGGGACAGGGTATCAGCCCCAGCATTTT
NA	many	TRBV19	TRBJ1-2	12	CASSIEKYGYTF	TGTGCCAGTAGTATCGAGAAGTATGGCTACACCTTC
NA	NA	TRBV6-4	TRBJ1-5	15	CASSDSEEGNQPQHF	TGTGCCAGCAGTGACTCGGAGGAGGGGAATCAGCCCCAGCATTTT
TRBD2	NA	TRBV6-5	TRBJ2-3	16	CASSYSLASSTDTQYF	TGTGCCAGCAGTTATTCACTAGCGTCAAGCACAGATACGCAGTATTTT
TRBD1	NA	TRBV11-2	TRBJ2-7	14	CASSSTTGAYEQYF	TGTGCCAGCAGCTCTACGACAGGGGCCTACGAGCAGTACTTC
TRBD1	NA	TRBV10-3	TRBJ1-3	16	CAISERTGRSGNTIYF	TGTGCCATCAGTGAGAGGACAGGGCGCTCTGGAAACACCATATATTTT
TRBD2	NA	TRBV2	TRBJ2-1	15	CASSGISGIYNEQFF	TGTGCCAGCAGTGGGATTAGCGGGATATACAATGAGCAGTTCTTC
NA	NA	TRBV5-1	TRBJ1-1	13	CASSGTGRTEAFF	TGCGCCAGCAGCGGCACTGGGCGAACTGAAGCTTTCTTT
NA	NA	TRBV2	TRBJ1-5	15	CASKRGPLSNQPQHF	TGTGCCAGTAAGCGGGGACCGCTTAGCAATCAGCCCCAGCATTTT
NA	NA	TRBV5-1	TRBJ2-7	12	CFPQIRGYEQYF	TGCTTCCCACAAATTAGGGGGTACGAGCAGTACTTC
TRBD1	NA	TRBV18	TRBJ1-1	15	CASSPQGAANTEAFF	TGTGCCAGCTCACCACAGGGGGCCGCGAACACTGAAGCTTTCTTT
NA	few	TRBV18	TRBJ2-7	14	CASSSRDTSYEQYF	TGTGCCAGCTCATCCCGGGACACCTCCTACGAGCAGTACTTC
NA	NA	TRBV6-1	TRBJ1-5	15	CASSEGHHPNQPQHF	TGTGCCAGCAGTGAAGGACATCATCCCAATCAGCCCCAGCATTTT
TRBD1	NA	TRBV15	TRBJ1-1	16	CATSREGWDRNTEAFF	TGTGCCACCAGCAGAGAAGGGTGGGACAGGAACACTGAAGCTTTCTTT
NA	NA	TRBV20-1	TRBJ1-2	11	CSASRVSGYTF	TGCAGTGCTAGCAGGGTCAGTGGCTACACCTTC
TRBD2	NA	TRBV28	TRBJ2-3	15	CATAGAGGHTDTQYF	TGTGCCACTGCGGGGGCGGGAGGACACACAGATACGCAGTATTTT
NA	NA	TRBV2	TRBJ1-2	13	CASSPTGNNGYTF	TGTGCCAGCAGTCCGACAGGAAACAATGGCTACACCTTC
TRBD1	once	TRBV4-1	TRBJ1-5	17	CASSLGQAKRGNQPQHF	TGCGCCAGCAGCCTCGGACAGGCCAAGAGGGGCAATCAGCCCCAGCATTTT
TRBD2	NA	TRBV5-1	TRBJ2-5	15	CASSLERGSGETQYF	TGCGCCAGCAGCTTGGAGCGGGGAAGCGGAGAGACCCAGTACTTC
NA	NA	TRBV28	TRBJ1-3	14	CASSFPEAGNTIYF	TGTGCCAGCAGTTTTCCCGAAGCGGGAAACACCATATATTTT
NA	NA	TRBV6-5	TRBJ1-2	14	CASSYKGDGYGYTF	TGTGCCAGCAGTTACAAGGGGGATGGCTATGGCTACACCTTC
TRBD1	NA	TRBV6-5	TRBJ2-1	15	CASSYSPDRGGEQFF	TGTGCCAGCAGTTACTCCCCAGACAGGGGAGGTGAGCAGTTCTTC
NA	NA	TRBV6-5	TRBJ1-1	16	CASSYGRREEDTEAFF	TGTGCCAGCAGTTACGGCAGACGGGAAGAAGACACTGAAGCTTTCTTT
NA	once	TRBV30	TRBJ1-6	16	CAWSVSGYAYNSPLHF	TGTGCCTGGAGTGTATCGGGGTATGCCTATAATTCACCCCTCCACTTT
TRBD2	NA	TRBV6-5	TRBJ2-7	15	CASRTSGGSPHEQYF	TGTGCCAGCCGGACTAGCGGGGGGTCCCCGCACGAGCAGTACTTC
NA	NA	TRBV27	TRBJ1-1	14	CASSFEGMNTEAFF	TGTGCCAGCAGTTTCGAGGGAATGAACACTGAAGCTTTCTTT
NA	few	TRBV5-6	TRBJ2-7	13	CASSRDRLREQYF	TGTGCCAGCAGCAGAGACAGGCTACGTGAGCAGTACTTC
NA	many	TRBV2	TRBJ2-7	11	CASNRRAEQYF	TGTGCCAGCAATAGGCGGGCCGAGCAGTACTTC
NA	NA	TRBV2	TRBJ1-2	13	CASSDENLYGYTF	TGTGCCAGCAGTGACGAGAACCTCTATGGCTACACCTTC
NA	NA	TRBV11-2	TRBJ2-7	11	CASSDRYEQYF	TGTGCCAGCAGCGACAGGTATGAGCAGTACTTC